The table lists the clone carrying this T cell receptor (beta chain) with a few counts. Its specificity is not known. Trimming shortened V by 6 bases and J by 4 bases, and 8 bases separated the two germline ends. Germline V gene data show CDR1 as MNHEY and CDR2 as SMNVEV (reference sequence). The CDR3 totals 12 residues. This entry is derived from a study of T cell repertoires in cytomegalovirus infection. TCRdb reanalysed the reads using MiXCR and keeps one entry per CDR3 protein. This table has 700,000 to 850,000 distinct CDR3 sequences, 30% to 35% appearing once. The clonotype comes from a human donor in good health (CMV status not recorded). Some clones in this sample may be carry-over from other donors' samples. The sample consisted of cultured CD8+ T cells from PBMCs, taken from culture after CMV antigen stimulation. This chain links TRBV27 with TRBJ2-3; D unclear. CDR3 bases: TGTGCCAGCAGCTACGGGCCAGATACGCAGTATTTT. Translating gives CASSYGPDTQYF.